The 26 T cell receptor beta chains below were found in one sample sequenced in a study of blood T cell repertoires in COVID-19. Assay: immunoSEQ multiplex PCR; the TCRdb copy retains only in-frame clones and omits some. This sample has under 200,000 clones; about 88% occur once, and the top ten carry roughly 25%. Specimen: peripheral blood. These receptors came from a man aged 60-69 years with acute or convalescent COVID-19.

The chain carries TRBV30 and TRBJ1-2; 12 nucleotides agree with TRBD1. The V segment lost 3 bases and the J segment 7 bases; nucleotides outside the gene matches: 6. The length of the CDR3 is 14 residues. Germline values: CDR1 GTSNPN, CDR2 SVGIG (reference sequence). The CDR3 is CAWRPGQGAGGYTF. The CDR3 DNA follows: TGTGCCTGGAGGCCGGGACAGGGGGCCGGTGGCTACACCTTC.

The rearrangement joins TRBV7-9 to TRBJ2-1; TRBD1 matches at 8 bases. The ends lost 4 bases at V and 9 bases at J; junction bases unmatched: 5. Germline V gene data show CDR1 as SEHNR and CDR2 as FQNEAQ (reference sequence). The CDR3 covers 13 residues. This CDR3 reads CASSSTGGAEQFF. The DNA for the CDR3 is TGTGCCAGCAGCTCTACAGGGGGAGCTGAGCAGTTCTTC.

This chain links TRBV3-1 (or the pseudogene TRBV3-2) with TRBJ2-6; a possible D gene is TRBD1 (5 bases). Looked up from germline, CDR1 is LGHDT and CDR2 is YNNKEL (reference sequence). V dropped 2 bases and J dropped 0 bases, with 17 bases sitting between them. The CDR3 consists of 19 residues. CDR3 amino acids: CASSQQWGIKDSGANVLTF. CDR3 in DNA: TGTGCCAGCAGCCAACAATGGGGCATCAAGGACTCTGGGGCCAACGTCCTGACTTTC.

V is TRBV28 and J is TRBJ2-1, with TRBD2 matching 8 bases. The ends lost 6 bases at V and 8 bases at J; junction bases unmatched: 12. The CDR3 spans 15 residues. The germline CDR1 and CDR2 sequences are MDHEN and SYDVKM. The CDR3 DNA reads TGTGCCAGCAGGCGGGATATAGCGGGATGGGATGAGCAGTTCTTC. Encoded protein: CASRRDIAGWDEQFF.

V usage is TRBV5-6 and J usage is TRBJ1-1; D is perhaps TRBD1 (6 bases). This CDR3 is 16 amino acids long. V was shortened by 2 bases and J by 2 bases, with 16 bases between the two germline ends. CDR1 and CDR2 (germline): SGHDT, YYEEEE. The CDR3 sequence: CASSFWGKGENTEAFF. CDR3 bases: TGTGCCAGCAGCTTTTGGGGGAAGGGGGAAAACACTGAAGCTTTCTTT.

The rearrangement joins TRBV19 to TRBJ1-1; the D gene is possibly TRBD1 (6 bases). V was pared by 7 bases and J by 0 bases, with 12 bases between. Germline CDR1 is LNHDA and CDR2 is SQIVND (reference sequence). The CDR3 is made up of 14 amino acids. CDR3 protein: CASIGGTVNTEAFF. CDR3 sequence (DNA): TGTGCCAGTATAGGGGGAACTGTGAACACTGAAGCTTTCTTT.

The CDR3 spells CASREYPGDEQFF. The CDR3 DNA follows: TGTGCCAGCAGGGAGTATCCGGGGGATGAGCAGTTCTTC. This chain uses TRBV12-3 or TRBV12-4 with TRBJ2-1; a possible D gene is TRBD2 (6 bases). The CDR3 loop spans 13 amino acids. V was cut by 6 bases and J by 8 bases, with 14 bases left in between.

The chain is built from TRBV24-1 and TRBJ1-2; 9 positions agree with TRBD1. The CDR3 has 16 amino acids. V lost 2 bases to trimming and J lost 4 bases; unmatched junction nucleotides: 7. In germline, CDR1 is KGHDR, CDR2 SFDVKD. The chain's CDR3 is CATSDSTGGWGYGYTF. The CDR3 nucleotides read TGTGCCACCAGTGATTCCACAGGGGGCTGGGGCTATGGCTACACCTTC.

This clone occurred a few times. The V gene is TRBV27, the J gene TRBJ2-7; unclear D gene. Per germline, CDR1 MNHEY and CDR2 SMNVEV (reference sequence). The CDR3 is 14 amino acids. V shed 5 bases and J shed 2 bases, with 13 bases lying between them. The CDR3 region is CASSTLDKAYEQYF. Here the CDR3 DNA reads TGTGCCAGCAGTACCCTCGACAAGGCCTACGAGCAGTACTTC.

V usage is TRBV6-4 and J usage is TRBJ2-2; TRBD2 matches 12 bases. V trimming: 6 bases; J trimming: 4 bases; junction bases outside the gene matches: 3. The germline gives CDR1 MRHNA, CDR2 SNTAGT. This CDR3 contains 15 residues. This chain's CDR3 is CASSPLAGGTGELFF. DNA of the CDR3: TGTGCCAGCAGCCCACTAGCGGGGGGCACCGGGGAGCTGTTTTTT.

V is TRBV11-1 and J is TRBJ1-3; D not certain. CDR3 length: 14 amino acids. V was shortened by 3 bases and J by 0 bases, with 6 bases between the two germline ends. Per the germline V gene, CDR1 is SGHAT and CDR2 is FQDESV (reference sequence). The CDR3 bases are TGTGCCAGCAGCTTGCAAGCCTCTGGAAACACCATATATTTT. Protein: CASSLQASGNTIYF.

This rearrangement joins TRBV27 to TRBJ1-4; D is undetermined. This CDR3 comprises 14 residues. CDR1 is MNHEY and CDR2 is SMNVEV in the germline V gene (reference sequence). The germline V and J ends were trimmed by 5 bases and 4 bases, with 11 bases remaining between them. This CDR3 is CASSPRRGNEKLFF. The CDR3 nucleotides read TGTGCCAGCAGTCCCCGTCGGGGTAATGAAAAACTGTTTTTT.

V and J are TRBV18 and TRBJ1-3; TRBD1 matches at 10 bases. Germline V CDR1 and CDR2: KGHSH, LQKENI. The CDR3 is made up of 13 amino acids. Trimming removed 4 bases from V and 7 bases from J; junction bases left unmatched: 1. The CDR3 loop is CASSRDRGNTIYF. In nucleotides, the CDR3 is TGTGCCAGCTCACGGGACAGGGGTAACACCATATATTTT.

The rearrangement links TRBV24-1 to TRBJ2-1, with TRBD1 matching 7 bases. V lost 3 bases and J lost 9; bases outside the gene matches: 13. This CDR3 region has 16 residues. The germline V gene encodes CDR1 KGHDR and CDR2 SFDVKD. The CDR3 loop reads CATSDHRQGLLGEQFF. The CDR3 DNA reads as TGTGCCACCAGTGATCATCGACAGGGCCTCCTCGGTGAGCAGTTCTTC.

The CDR3 region has the DNA TGTGCCAGCAGCCAAGGGGTCGGGACTAGCGATCACGAGCAGTACTTC. This gives the protein CASSQGVGTSDHEQYF. This chain uses TRBV3-1 (or the pseudogene TRBV3-2) with TRBJ2-7; 10 bases agree with TRBD2. CDR3 length: 16 residues. The ends lost 1 base at V and 5 bases at J; junction bases unmatched: 8. CDR1 is LGHDT, CDR2 YNNKEL, per germline (reference sequence).

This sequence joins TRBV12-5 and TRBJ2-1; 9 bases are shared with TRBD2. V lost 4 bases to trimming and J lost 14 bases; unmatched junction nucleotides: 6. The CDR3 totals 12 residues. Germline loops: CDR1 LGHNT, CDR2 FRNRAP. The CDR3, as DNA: TGTGCTAGTGGTTCCACAAGCGGGAGGAAGTTCTTC. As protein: CASGSTSGRKFF.

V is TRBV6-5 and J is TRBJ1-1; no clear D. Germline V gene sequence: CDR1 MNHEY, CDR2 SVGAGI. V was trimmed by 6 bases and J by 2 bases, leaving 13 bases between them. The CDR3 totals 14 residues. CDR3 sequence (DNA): TGTGCCAGCAGAAACCTCGAAAGCAACACTGAAGCTTTCTTT. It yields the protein CASRNLESNTEAFF.

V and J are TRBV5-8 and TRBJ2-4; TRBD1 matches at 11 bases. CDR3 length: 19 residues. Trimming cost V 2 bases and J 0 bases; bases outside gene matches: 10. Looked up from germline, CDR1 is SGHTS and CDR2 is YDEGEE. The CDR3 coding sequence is TGTGCCAGCAGCTTAAGGACAGGGGGCGAAATACTAGCCAAAAACATTCAGTACTTC. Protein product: CASSLRTGGEILAKNIQYF.

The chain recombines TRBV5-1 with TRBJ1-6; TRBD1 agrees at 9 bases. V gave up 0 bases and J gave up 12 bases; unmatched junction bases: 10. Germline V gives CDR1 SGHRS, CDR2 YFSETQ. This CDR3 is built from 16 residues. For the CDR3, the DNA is TGCGCCAGCAGCTTGGATGGGGACAGGGACCTTCGACCCCTCCACTTT. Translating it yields CASSLDGDRDLRPLHF.

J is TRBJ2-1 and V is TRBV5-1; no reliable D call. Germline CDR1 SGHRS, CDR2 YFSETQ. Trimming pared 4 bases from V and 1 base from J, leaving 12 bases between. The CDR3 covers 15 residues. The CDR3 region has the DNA TGCGCCAGCAGCGTTAAGCTCAAGTCCTACAATGAGCAGTTCTTC. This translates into CASSVKLKSYNEQFF.

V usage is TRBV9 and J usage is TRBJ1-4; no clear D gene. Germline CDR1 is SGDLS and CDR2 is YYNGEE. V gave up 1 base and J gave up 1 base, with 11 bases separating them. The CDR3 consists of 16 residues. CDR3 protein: CASSVSPVLTNEKLFF. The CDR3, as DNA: TGTGCCAGCAGCGTATCACCGGTTTTAACTAATGAAAAACTGTTTTTT.

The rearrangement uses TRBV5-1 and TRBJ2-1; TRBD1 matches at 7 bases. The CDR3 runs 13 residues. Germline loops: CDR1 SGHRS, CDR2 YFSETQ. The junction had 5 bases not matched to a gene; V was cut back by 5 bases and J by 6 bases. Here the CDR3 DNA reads TGCGCCAGCAGTTTGAACAGGGGCAATGAGCAGTTCTTC. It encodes CASSLNRGNEQFF.

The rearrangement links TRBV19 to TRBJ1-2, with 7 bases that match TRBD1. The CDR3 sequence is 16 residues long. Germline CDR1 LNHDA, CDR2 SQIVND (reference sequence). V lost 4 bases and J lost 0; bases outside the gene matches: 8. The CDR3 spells CASSRPGQTTNYGYTF. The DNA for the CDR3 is TGTGCCAGTAGTAGACCGGGACAGACAACTAACTATGGCTACACCTTC.

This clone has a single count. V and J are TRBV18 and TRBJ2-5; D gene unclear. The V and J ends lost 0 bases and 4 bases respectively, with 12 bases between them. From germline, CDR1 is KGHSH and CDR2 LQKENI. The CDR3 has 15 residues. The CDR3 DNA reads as TGTGCCAGCTCACCACCGGTGGCTCCCCGAGAGACCCAGTACTTC. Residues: CASSPPVAPRETQYF.

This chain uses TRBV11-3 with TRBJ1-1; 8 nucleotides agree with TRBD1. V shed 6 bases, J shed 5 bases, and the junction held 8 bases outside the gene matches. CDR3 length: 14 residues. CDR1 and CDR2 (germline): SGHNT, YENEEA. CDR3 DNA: TGTGCCAGCAGGATCAGGGGGCTTGGTACTGAAGCTTTCTTT. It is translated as CASRIRGLGTEAFF.

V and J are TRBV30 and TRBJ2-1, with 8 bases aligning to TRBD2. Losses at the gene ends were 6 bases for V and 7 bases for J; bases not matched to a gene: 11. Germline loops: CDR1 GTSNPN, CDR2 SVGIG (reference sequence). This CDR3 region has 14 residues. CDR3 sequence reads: CACLLAGGWNEQFF. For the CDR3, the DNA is TGTGCCTGCCTGTTGGCGGGAGGATGGAATGAGCAGTTCTTC. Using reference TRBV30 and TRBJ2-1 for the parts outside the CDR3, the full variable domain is SQTIHQWPATLVQPVGSPLSLECTVEGTSNPNLYWYRQAAGRGLQLLFYSVGIGQISSEVPQNLSASRPQDRQFILSSKKLLLSDSGFYLCACLLAGGWNEQFFGPGTRLTVL.